The 25 T cell receptor beta chains presented below share a single source sample, sequenced in a study of T cell changes during pregnancy in multiple sclerosis. Generated by immunoSEQ multiplex PCR, the TCRdb table keeps only in-frame clones and is missing some. The repertoire holds tens of thousands of clones, with 85% to 95% as singletons. The sequenced sample was CD4+ T cells from peripheral blood mononuclear cells, obtained in the third trimester of pregnancy. The receptors derive from a female donor with multiple sclerosis, enrolled in a pregnancy study.

CDR3 DNA: TGTGCCAGCAGCTCGCCTCGTCGGGTCTACGAGCAGTACTTC. Translation: CASSSPRRVYEQYF. The chain couples TRBV5-6 to TRBJ2-7; D unresolved. The CDR3 sequence is 14 residues long. Germline-derived CDR1 and CDR2 are SGHDT and YYEEEE. V lost 3 bases, J lost 3 bases, and 13 bases lay in between. The full variable domain, completed using reference TRBV5-6 and TRBJ2-7, is DAGVTQSPTHLIKTRGQQVTLRCSPKSGHDTVSWYQQALGQGPQFIFQYYEEEERQRGNFPDRFSGHQFPNYSSELNVNALLLGDSALYLCASSSPRRVYEQYFGPGTRLTVT.

In DNA, the CDR3 is TGTGCCAGCAGTTTATGGCTAGCGGGAGGGCCCTGGGAGCTGTTTTTT. Translation gives CASSLWLAGGPWELFF. The chain joins TRBV28 to TRBJ2-2, with TRBD2 matching over 12 bases. Germline-derived CDR1 and CDR2 are MDHEN and SYDVKM. V gave up 0 bases and J gave up 9 bases; unmatched junction bases: 5. The CDR3 sequence is 16 residues long.

This chain uses TRBV28 with TRBJ2-7; 8 positions match TRBD2. V trimming: 5 bases; J trimming: 4 bases; junction bases outside the gene matches: 7. Germline V gives CDR1 MDHEN, CDR2 SYDVKM. This CDR3 contains 14 residues. CDR3 sequence: CASSMAGGLYEQYF. CDR3 coding DNA: TGTGCCAGCAGTATGGCGGGGGGCTTGTACGAGCAGTACTTC.

The rearrangement links TRBV9 to TRBJ1-1, with TRBD1 as a possible D gene (6 bases). Trimming removed 3 bases from V and 11 bases from J, with 20 bases in between. Germline V gives CDR1 SGDLS, CDR2 YYNGEE. There are 14 residues in the CDR3. Here the CDR3 reads CASSAVVAGASAFF. The CDR3 bases are TGTGCCAGCAGCGCCGTGGTGGCAGGGGCGTCCGCTTTCTTT. The full variable domain, with the rest looked up from reference TRBV9 and TRBJ1-1, is DSGVTQTPKHLITATGQRVTLRCSPRSGDLSVYWYQQSLDQGLQFLIQYYNGEERAKGNILERFSAQQFPDLHSELNLSSLELGDSALYFCASSAVVAGASAFFGQGTRLTVV.

In the case of this clone: The CDR3 carries no conserved terminal phenylalanine or tryptophan, so it likely arises from a read error. The chain carries TRBV27 and TRBJ1-2; maybe TRBD1 (6 bases). CDR1 and CDR2 from the germline V gene are MNHEY and SMNVEV (reference sequence). Trimming cost V 5 bases and J 2 bases, with 21 bases left between them. The CDR3 length is 17 residues. The DNA of the CDR3 is TGTGCCAGCAGTCCCCTTGGATTCGGACAGAACAACTATGGCTACACCCTC. Amino acid sequence: CASSPLGFGQNNYGYTL.

The chain couples TRBV19 to TRBJ2-2, with 11 bases matching TRBD2. V lost 10 bases to trimming and J lost 5 bases; unmatched junction nucleotides: 3. CDR1 and CDR2 (germline): LNHDA, SQIVND (reference sequence). The CDR3 extends over 13 amino acids. The CDR3 protein is CATSGRYTGELFF. The CDR3 DNA reads TGTGCCACTAGCGGGAGGTATACCGGGGAGCTGTTTTTT.

Only one count was recorded for this clone. The rearrangement joins TRBV2 to TRBJ2-3, with D perhaps TRBD2 (6 bases). Trimming took off 5 bases at V and 1 base at J, with 16 bases between the two ends. This CDR3 is built from 16 residues. In germline, CDR1 is SNHLY, CDR2 FYNNEI. CDR3 nucleotides: TGTGCCAGCAGTACGGGACTCCGCCCGGGCACAGATACGCAGTATTTT. Protein sequence: CASSTGLRPGTDTQYF. The full variable domain, with the rest looked up from reference TRBV2 and TRBJ2-3, is EPEVTQTPSHQVTQMGQEVILRCVPISNHLYFYWYRQILGQKVEFLVSFYNNEISEKSEIFDDQFSVERPDGSNFTLKIRSTKLEDSAMYFCASSTGLRPGTDTQYFGPGTRLTVL.

This chain connects TRBV5-6 to TRBJ2-1; D perhaps matches TRBD2 (5 bases). Trimming stripped 4 bases from V and 5 bases from J, with 16 bases between. In germline, CDR1 is SGHDT, CDR2 YYEEEE. CDR3 length: 15 residues. CDR3 residues: CASSLGLARNNEQFF. For the CDR3, the DNA is TGTGCCAGCAGCCTCGGACTCGCGAGGAACAATGAGCAGTTCTTC.

The V call is TRBV28, the J call TRBJ2-7, with D possibly TRBD1 on 5 matching bases. V lost 3 bases, J lost 0 bases, and 15 bases lay in between. Germline V gene lookup returns CDR1 MDHEN and CDR2 SYDVKM. This CDR3 has 16 residues. The CDR3 sequence is CASSLSPTDSSYEQYF. In DNA form, the CDR3 reads TGTGCCAGCAGTTTGAGCCCGACAGATAGCTCCTACGAGCAGTACTTC.

This rearrangement joins TRBV5-1 to TRBJ1-4; tentative D call: TRBD1 (6 bases). This CDR3 has 13 residues. V was clipped by 2 bases and J by 7 bases, with 9 bases between them. CDR1 and CDR2 from the germline V gene are SGHRS and YFSETQ. CDR3 in amino acids: CASSFGTLEKLFF. The CDR3 DNA sequence: TGCGCCAGCAGCTTCGGGACACTTGAAAAACTGTTTTTT.

With regard to this clone: Its ends do not fully match the called genes, so a read error is possible. Other DNA sequences in the same sample also yield this CDR3. The V gene is TRBV6-5, the J gene TRBJ2-5; D is possibly TRBD2 (5 bases). Germline V gene sequence: CDR1 MNHEY, CDR2 SVGAGI. This CDR3 region has 14 residues. The CDR3 DNA reads as TGTGCCAGCAGCTACTCGATAGGAGGAGAGACCCAGTACTTC. Its translation: CASSYSIGGETQYF.

The chain joins TRBV28 to TRBJ2-3; 12 nucleotides align to TRBD2. CDR3 size: 15 residues. The V and J ends lost 5 bases and 5 bases, in that order; junction bases with no gene match: 5. Germline values: CDR1 MDHEN, CDR2 SYDVKM. The CDR3 sequence is CASSPTSGRQDTQYF. The CDR3 DNA is TGTGCCAGCAGTCCGACTAGCGGGAGACAAGATACGCAGTATTTT.

The V and J genes are TRBV4-3 and TRBJ2-7, with 9 positions matching TRBD2. Losses at the gene ends were 0 bases for V and 6 bases for J; bases not matched to a gene: 9. The CDR3 totals 16 residues. CDR1 is LGHNA and CDR2 is YSLEER in the germline V gene. The CDR3 sequence is CASSQDPPGLAGEQYF. Here the CDR3 DNA reads TGCGCCAGCAGCCAAGACCCCCCGGGACTAGCTGGCGAGCAGTACTTC.

In its sample, this clone was seen once. The chain links TRBV25-1 to TRBJ2-7; perhaps TRBD1 as D (5 bases). The germline V gene encodes CDR1 MGHDK and CDR2 SYGVNS. Deletions cut 2 bases from V and 3 bases from J, with 5 bases between. The CDR3 has 12 residues. The CDR3 region is CASSEQGYEQYF. The CDR3 DNA sequence: TGTGCCAGCAGTGAACAGGGCTACGAGCAGTACTTC.

The chain employs TRBV28 and TRBJ1-5; D may be TRBD1 (6 bases). The CDR3 length is 15 residues. Trimming pared 6 bases from V and 4 bases from J, leaving 16 bases between. Germline loops: CDR1 MDHEN, CDR2 SYDVKM. CDR3 sequence: CASREQGGRNQPQHF. CDR3 nucleotide sequence: TGTGCCAGCAGAGAACAGGGTGGGAGAAATCAGCCCCAGCATTTT.

The chain carries TRBV11-2 and TRBJ2-7, with TRBD1 matching over 9 bases. The length of the CDR3 is 16 residues. In germline, CDR1 is SGHAT, CDR2 FQNNGV. V was clipped by 5 bases and J by 5 bases; unmatched bases: 13. The CDR3 here is CASSPGWGTGTHEQYF. CDR3 nucleotides: TGTGCCAGCAGCCCTGGATGGGGGACAGGGACCCACGAGCAGTACTTC.

This clone was seen only once. V is TRBV9 and J is TRBJ2-2; D is perhaps TRBD1 (6 bases). Deletions cut 0 bases from V and 6 bases from J, with 9 bases between. Germline V gene lookup returns CDR1 SGDLS and CDR2 YYNGEE. CDR3 length: 14 residues. CDR3 amino acids: CASSVGGLAGELFF. Written as DNA, the CDR3 is TGTGCCAGCAGCGTAGGGGGGCTGGCCGGGGAGCTGTTTTTT. The full variable domain, with the rest looked up from reference TRBV9 and TRBJ2-2, is DSGVTQTPKHLITATGQRVTLRCSPRSGDLSVYWYQQSLDQGLQFLIQYYNGEERAKGNILERFSAQQFPDLHSELNLSSLELGDSALYFCASSVGGLAGELFFGEGSRLTVL.

This chain connects TRBV4-3 to TRBJ2-3, with 7 bases matching TRBD2. The CDR3 is 14 residues long. Germline-derived CDR1 and CDR2 are LGHNA and YSLEER. V lost 1 base, J lost 11 bases, and 9 bases stayed unmatched. The CDR3 region is CASSQVNRGGGQYF. In DNA form, the CDR3 reads TGCGCCAGCAGCCAAGTTAACCGCGGGGGTGGGCAGTATTTT.

The chain uses TRBV6-5 and TRBJ2-1, with 9 bases fitting TRBD2. This CDR3 contains 15 residues. The junction had 5 bases not matched to a gene; V was cut back by 2 bases and J by 6 bases. Germline V gene sequence: CDR1 MNHEY, CDR2 SVGAGI. The chain's CDR3 is CASSYLAGMGNEQFF. The DNA of the CDR3 is TGTGCCAGCAGTTACCTAGCGGGGATGGGCAATGAGCAGTTCTTC.

The chain employs TRBV29-1 and TRBJ2-1; TRBD1 aligns across 8 bases. V was pared by 5 bases and J by 5 bases, with 11 bases of the junction left unmatched. This CDR3 has 15 amino acids. Germline values: CDR1 SQVTM, CDR2 ANQGSEA. CDR3 nucleotides: TGCAGCGTTTTGCTCCGGGACAGGCACCACAATGAGCAGTTCTTC. It is translated as CSVLLRDRHHNEQFF.

The rearrangement links TRBV5-4 to TRBJ2-1, with 14 bases that match TRBD2. Per germline, CDR1 SGHNT and CDR2 YYREEE (reference sequence). V was pared by 3 bases and J by 13 bases, with 3 bases of the junction left unmatched. CDR3 length: 13 residues. The CDR3 reads CASSSGLAGGQFF. CDR3 bases: TGTGCCAGCAGCTCCGGACTAGCGGGAGGCCAGTTCTTC.

This clone came up once. CDR3 loop: CASSFPPGTRPFISYNEQFF. The CDR3 nucleotides are TGTGCCAGCAGTTTCCCCCCCGGGACTAGGCCCTTTATTAGCTACAATGAGCAGTTCTTC. V is TRBV27 and J is TRBJ2-1, with 8 bases lining up with TRBD2. This CDR3 spans 20 amino acids. Per germline, CDR1 MNHEY and CDR2 SMNVEV (reference sequence). The junction had 19 bases not matched to a gene; V was cut back by 3 bases and J by 3 bases.

The chain links TRBV18 to TRBJ2-7; 7 bases match TRBD2. Germline-derived CDR1 and CDR2 are KGHSH and LQKENI. V shed 1 base and J 2 bases; nucleotides not matched to a gene: 8. This CDR3 region has 16 residues. This chain's CDR3 is CASSPQMAGVAYEQYF. CDR3 bases: TGTGCCAGCTCACCACAAATGGCGGGAGTCGCCTACGAGCAGTACTTC.

The V and J genes are TRBV5-8 and TRBJ1-2, with 9 nucleotides matching TRBD1. The trim removed 0 bases at V and 4 bases at J, leaving 7 bases unmatched. Germline CDR1 SGHTS, CDR2 YDEGEE. This CDR3 is built from 16 residues. CDR3 DNA sequence: TGTGCCAGCAGCTTGGCTGGGACAGGGTGGGTCTATGGCTACACCTTC. Protein: CASSLAGTGWVYGYTF.

The chain joins TRBV2 to TRBJ2-7; TRBD1 matches 8 bases. The V segment lost 7 bases and the J segment 6 bases; nucleotides outside the gene matches: 11. Germline V lookup: CDR1 SNHLY, CDR2 FYNNEI. This CDR3 comprises 14 residues. In DNA, the CDR3 is TGTGCCAGCACCACAGGGGGTGTGGGCCTCGAGCAGTACTTC. It encodes CASTTGGVGLEQYF.